Sequencing of this T cell receptor beta chain was carried out in a study of blood T cell repertoires in COVID-19. Study summary: T cells, B-cell-depleted T cells, or PBMCs provided the cDNA or gDNA that served as material.

Original analysis: Estimation of nucleated cell counts was performed using reference gene primer amplification. Only in-frame clones appear in the TCRdb table, and some are missing; sequencing was by immunoSEQ multiplex PCR. For V, J and clone size, that table is used; D and trimming come from the DNA. The sample holds about 76,000 clones; about 88% are singletons and the top ten take roughly a sixth. V was cut by 6 bases and J by 1 base, with 17 bases left in between. CDR3 length equals 15 residues. Germline V gene data show CDR1 as SGHKS and CDR2 as YYEKEE (reference sequence). V gene TRBV5-5 combines with J gene TRBJ2-7, with a tentative D call TRBD1 (6 bases). Sequences were obtained from peripheral blood. This TCR was sampled from a human donor in a cohort sampled during active COVID-19. CDR3 coding DNA: TGTGCCAGCACCTCAACAGGGACCCATTCCTACGAGCAGTACTTC. Translating gives CASTSTGTHSYEQYF.